These 21 T cell receptor beta chains originate from one sample sequenced in a study of shared clonotypes between healthy human individuals. The table came from immunoSEQ multiplex PCR; TCRdb's copy has only in-frame clones and leaves some out. The sample has a few million clones; 80% to 95% are singletons. The naive CD8 fraction comprised CD45RO-negative cells positively selected for CCR7 and excluded terminally differentiated effector memory CD45RA+ cells. Sample: naive CD8+ T cells from PBMCs. These receptors were obtained from a man younger than 35 in good health. Some clones in this sample may be carry-over from other donors' samples.

This clone was counted a few times. V usage is TRBV28 and J usage is TRBJ2-7; D uncertain. This CDR3 region has 14 residues. Trimming took off 6 bases at V and 0 bases at J, with 12 bases between the two ends. Germline assignment: CDR1 MDHEN and CDR2 SYDVKM. DNA of the CDR3: TGTGCCAGCAGGCTTCGGGCGGTCTCCTACGAGCAGTACTTC. It specifies CASRLRAVSYEQYF. The entire variable domain, with the rest obtained from reference TRBV28 and TRBJ2-7, is as follows: DVKVTQSSRYLVKRTGEKVFLECVQDMDHENMFWYRQDPGLGLRLIYFSYDVKMKEKGDIPEGYSVSREKKERFSLILESASTNQTSMYLCASRLRAVSYEQYFGPGTRLTVT.

V and J are TRBV28 and TRBJ2-7, with a weak D call TRBD2 (5 bases). Germline values: CDR1 MDHEN, CDR2 SYDVKM. The CDR3 consists of 15 residues. The V end was cut by 3 bases, the J end by 2 bases, with 14 bases between. The CDR3 protein is CASSFPREVPYEQYF. CDR3 DNA sequence: TGTGCCAGCAGTTTTCCCCGGGAAGTGCCCTACGAGCAGTACTTC.

This sequence joins TRBV7-9 and TRBJ2-7; a weak D match, TRBD2 (6 bases). V was pared by 4 bases and J by 5 bases, with 21 bases between. The CDR3 sequence is 16 residues long. Germline V CDR1 and CDR2: SEHNR, FQNEAQ (reference sequence). The CDR3 spells CASSSLGGRNLDEQYF. Here the CDR3 DNA reads TGTGCCAGCAGCTCCCTGGGGGGAAGGAACCTGGACGAGCAGTACTTC.

The chain carries TRBV29-1 and TRBJ1-2, with D perhaps matching TRBD1 (5 bases). Germline V gives CDR1 SQVTM, CDR2 ANQGSEA. The CDR3 contains 14 residues. V was shortened by 6 bases and J by 2 bases, with 16 bases between the two germline ends. The CDR3 bases are TGCAGCGTCCCCGATAGACAGACCAACTATGGCTACACCTTC. Translation gives CSVPDRQTNYGYTF. The entire variable domain, with the rest obtained from reference TRBV29-1 and TRBJ1-2, is as follows: SAVISQKPSRDICQRGTSLTIQCQVDSQVTMMFWYRQQPGQSLTLIATANQGSEATYESGFVIDKFPISRPNLTFSTLTVSNMSPEDSSIYLCSVPDRQTNYGYTFGSGTRLTVV.

This clone showed up just once. This sample includes further DNA sequences coding for the same CDR3. This chain connects TRBV28 to TRBJ2-2, with 10 bases fitting TRBD2. The ends lost 3 bases at V and 6 bases at J; junction bases unmatched: 1. CDR1 MDHEN and CDR2 SYDVKM come from the germline V gene. The CDR3 extends over 14 amino acids. The CDR3 reads CASSLLAGAGELFF. The CDR3 region has the DNA TGTGCCAGCAGTTTGCTAGCGGGAGCCGGGGAGCTGTTTTTT.

This chain uses TRBV7-9 with TRBJ1-2, with TRBD1 matching over 7 bases. Germline V lookup: CDR1 SEHNR, CDR2 FQNEAQ (reference sequence). The CDR3 length is 14 residues. J was trimmed by 6 bases and V by 5 bases; bases with no gene match: 9. The CDR3 DNA reads TGTGCCAGCAGCCCCCTCCAGGGGGAGGATGGCTACACCTTC. Its translation is CASSPLQGEDGYTF.

The chain couples TRBV19 to TRBJ1-5; no reliable D call. The germline V and J ends were trimmed by 3 bases and 5 bases, with 8 bases remaining between them. CDR1 and CDR2 from the germline V gene are LNHDA and SQIVND (reference sequence). The CDR3 contains 13 residues. DNA of the CDR3: TGTGCCAGTAGTATTGGTGCCCATCAGCCCCAGCATTTT. Its translation is CASSIGAHQPQHF. Complete variable domain (other parts from reference TRBV19 and TRBJ1-5): DGGITQSPKYLFRKEGQNVTLSCEQNLNHDAMYWYRQDPGQGLRLIYYSQIVNDFQKGDIAEGYSVSREKKESFPLTVTSAQKNPTAFYLCASSIGAHQPQHFGDGTRLSIL.

The chain employs TRBV6-5 and TRBJ2-5, with 10 bases fitting TRBD1. Germline V CDR1 and CDR2: MNHEY, SVGAGI. CDR3 length: 15 amino acids. V lost 11 bases and J lost 4; bases outside the gene matches: 13. CDR3 nucleotide sequence: TGTGCCGTTAGGGGGACAGGGGTTTTTGGAGAGACCCAGTACTTC. Protein: CAVRGTGVFGETQYF.

This chain links TRBV10-3 with TRBJ2-7; TRBD2 matches at 9 bases. The CDR3 has 14 residues. J lost 6 bases, V lost 4 bases, and 7 bases had no gene match. Germline CDR1 ENHRY, CDR2 SYGVKD. Here the CDR3 reads CAISGASGTIEQYF. In DNA, the CDR3 is TGTGCCATCAGTGGGGCTAGCGGGACTATCGAGCAGTACTTC.

The V and J genes are TRBV6-5 and TRBJ2-1, with a weak D call TRBD2 (5 bases). The V end was cut by 0 bases, the J end by 2 bases, with 8 bases between. Germline CDR1 reads MNHEY; CDR2 reads SVGAGI. The CDR3 runs to 15 residues. This CDR3 reads CASSYSRRTYNEQFF. The DNA for the CDR3 is TGTGCCAGCAGTTACTCGAGGAGGACCTACAATGAGCAGTTCTTC.

The chain is built from TRBV25-1 and TRBJ1-2; 7 positions agree with TRBD1. This CDR3 comprises 16 residues. V was clipped by 4 bases and J by 7 bases; unmatched bases: 15. CDR1 and CDR2 from the germline V gene are MGHDK and SYGVNS. CDR3 loop: CASSGAQGSLLRGYTF. CDR3 coding DNA: TGTGCCAGCAGTGGGGCACAGGGGAGTTTGTTGCGTGGCTACACCTTC.

The CDR3 region has the DNA TGTGCCAGCAGCTGGGGCCAAGAGACCCAGTACTTC. Amino acid sequence: CASSWGQETQYF. V usage is TRBV5-5 and J usage is TRBJ2-5; D gene uncertain. CDR1 is SGHKS and CDR2 is YYEKEE in the germline V gene (reference sequence). There are 12 residues in the CDR3. Between the trimmed V and J ends, which lost 3 bases and 1 base, there was a span of 4 bases.

The chain carries TRBV10-3 and TRBJ1-2; D is unresolved. CDR1 is ENHRY, CDR2 SYGVKD, per germline. The V and J ends lost 2 bases and 2 bases respectively, with 6 bases between them. The CDR3 totals 13 residues. DNA for the CDR3: TGTGCCATCAGTGAGGATCCAAACTATGGCTACACCTTC. The encoded protein is CAISEDPNYGYTF.

V gene TRBV14 combines with J gene TRBJ2-1; TRBD1 or TRBD2 may be the D gene (7 bases each). Deletions cut 1 base from V and 5 bases from J, with 18 bases between. The CDR3 length is 17 residues. Per the germline V gene, CDR1 is SGHDN and CDR2 is FVKESK. This CDR3 reads CASSQGQGGLADNEQFF. The DNA of the CDR3 is TGTGCCAGCAGCCAAGGACAGGGAGGTCTAGCGGACAATGAGCAGTTCTTC.

Comments on this clone: This sample also contains other DNA sequences that code for the same CDR3. DNA for the CDR3: TGCGCCAGCAGCTTGGCCAGGGGGGAGGAGACCCAGTACTTC. Encoded protein: CASSLARGEETQYF. This chain connects TRBV5-1 to TRBJ2-5; tentative D call: TRBD1 (7 bases). V lost 0 bases, J lost 5 bases, and 11 bases lay in between. The V gene's germline CDR1 is SGHRS and CDR2 YFSETQ. The CDR3 runs 14 residues.

The gene calls are TRBV5-1 and TRBJ2-7, with D possibly matching TRBD2 (5 bases). V was cut by 1 base and J by 3 bases, with 8 bases left in between. Germline lookup yields CDR1 SGHRS and CDR2 YFSETQ. The CDR3 is 13 residues long. Here the CDR3 reads CASSLFRGYEQYF. CDR3 nucleotides: TGCGCCAGCAGCTTGTTCCGGGGCTACGAGCAGTACTTC.

This rearrangement joins TRBV27 to TRBJ1-1, with 9 bases matching TRBD1. Trimming took 6 bases from V and 7 from J; bases not matched to a gene: 9. Germline V CDR1 and CDR2: MNHEY, SMNVEV (reference sequence). The CDR3 spans 14 residues. The CDR3 loop reads CASRDGTGKLEAFF. DNA for the CDR3: TGTGCCAGCAGGGATGGGACAGGGAAGCTTGAAGCTTTCTTT.

This rearrangement joins TRBV29-1 to TRBJ2-7, with 7 bases matching TRBD1. V lost 6 bases to trimming and J lost 3 bases; unmatched junction nucleotides: 5. The CDR3 has 12 residues. CDR1 SQVTM and CDR2 ANQGSEA come from the germline V gene. This CDR3 is CSVVGQYYEQYF. For the CDR3, the DNA is TGCAGCGTCGTGGGACAGTACTACGAGCAGTACTTC.

This clone was seen just once. J is TRBJ1-5 and V is TRBV6-6, with D maybe TRBD1 (5 bases). Trimming removed 2 bases at V and 1 base at J, with 6 bases between. Germline CDR1 MNHNY, CDR2 SVGAGI (reference sequence). The CDR3 has 14 residues. CDR3: CASSYGGSNQPQHF. The CDR3 DNA reads as TGTGCCAGCAGTTACGGGGGGAGCAATCAGCCCCAGCATTTT.

The chain is built from TRBV5-5 and TRBJ2-7; D might be TRBD1 (5 bases). This CDR3 has 15 residues. CDR1 SGHKS and CDR2 YYEKEE come from the germline V gene (reference sequence). V gave up 4 bases and J gave up 5 bases, with 19 bases separating them. CDR3 loop: CASSLRVFPLDEQYF. The CDR3 DNA follows: TGTGCCAGCAGCCTCAGGGTTTTCCCGTTAGACGAGCAGTACTTC. Full variable domain (missing parts from reference TRBV5-5 and TRBJ2-7): DAGVTQSPTHLIKTRGQQVTLRCSPISGHKSVSWYQQVLGQGPQFIFQYYEKEERGRGNFPDRFSARQFPNYSSELNVNALLLGDSALYLCASSLRVFPLDEQYFGPGTRLTVT.

CDR3 sequence reads: CASSESAHRGATEAFF. DNA of the CDR3: TGCGCCAGCAGTGAGTCGGCGCACAGGGGCGCCACTGAAGCTTTCTTT. The chain links TRBV10-2 to TRBJ1-1; the match to TRBD1 covers 7 bases. The CDR3 length is 16 residues. Per germline, CDR1 WSHSY and CDR2 SAAADI. With 0 bases clipped from V and 4 bases from J, the junction kept 8 bases outside the gene matches.